This TCR beta chain was obtained from a study of blood T cell repertoires in COVID-19 (dated by TCRdb to 2020 to 2021). General notes on the study: The collaborator samples originated in the United States, Italy and Spain and spanned the acute and convalescent phases of COVID-19. The material from the prospective study consisted of cDNA or gDNA derived from T cells, B-cell-depleted T cells, or PBMCs. HLA class I and class II types, where available, came from metadata supplied by the sample provider rather than from assay-based typing. Samples were obtained from the ongoing ImmuneRACE study (first 160 participants) and from 1,254 subjects provided by 6 global collaborators. The repertoires were released in a freely available public database meant as a resource for research on the immune response to SARS-CoV-2. Sample metadata almost always included a de-identified subject ID, COVID-19 status, age in years and sex. Deeply sampled blood TCRbeta repertoires from subjects exposed to, actively infected with, or recovered from COVID-19 were included in the dataset. General study outcomes and caveats: The amount of clinical and demographic metadata varied by source and participant and was provided uncurated.

A word on this clone: Its antigen has not been determined. No per-base quality is available; no much larger clone lies one base away.

TCRbeta CDR3 regions were amplified from genomic DNA using the immunoSEQ Assay, a bias-controlled multiplex PCR. Regarding the original processing steps: The number of nucleated cells in each sample was estimated from the amplification of reference gene primers within the assay. To quantify the absolute abundance of each unique TCRbeta CDR3 rearrangement, sequence reads were collapsed and filtered. Productive Simpson clonality was computed per sample as the square root of Simpson's diversity index over productive rearrangements. Sourced from immuneACCESS, this table was stored by TCRdb with only in-frame sequences that have V and J called. A share of the clones is absent; for the studies checked, an unresolved V gene accounts for under half, and the remainder has no known explanation. Clone size and the V and J calls come from that table; the DNA yielded D and trimming. The sample records around 200,000 clones, 85% to 90% of which are singletons. Roughly 4.2% of the sample is held by the ten biggest clonotypes.

The collaborating institutions used their own protocols to collect whole blood in K2EDTA tubes. For TCRbeta analysis, collaborators shipped samples as frozen whole blood, isolated PBMCs, or DNA extracted from either of those sample types. The CDR3 runs 15 amino acids, cysteine and phenylalanine included. Here the CDR3 DNA is all that survives: 45 bases in frame from base 1. Ends trimmed: V by 6 bases, J by 2 bases; bases unmatched to a gene: 10. According to the germline V gene (reference sequence), CDR1 reads LNHDA and CDR2 reads SQIVND. Here the chain combines TRBV19 and TRBJ2-7; 7 bases in the junction line up with TRBD1. The sequence was obtained from a man aged 45-65 years with acute or convalescent COVID-19. What was sequenced was peripheral blood. Here is the DNA: TGTGCCAGTAGGAGTGACAGGGCCGGTGCCTACGAGCAGTACTTC. The translation is CASRSDRAGAYEQYF.